A selection of T cell receptor beta chains follows, all from one sample in a study of regulatory T cells in long-lasting Graves disease. TCRdb reanalysed the multiplex PCR reads using MiXCR and keeps one entry per CDR3 protein. The table records 350,000 to 500,000 distinct CDR3 sequences, 21% of them present only once. The sample was peripheral blood mononuclear cells (PBMCs), taken when the disease was refractory, from a patient treated with antithyroid drugs. The origin of the receptors is a female donor with Graves disease. Each CDR3 is given with its conserved first and last residue.

TRBV7-9	TRBJ2-2	CASSLAPNSGELFF
TRBV20-1	TRBJ1-2	CSARSGEGVIGYTF
TRBV27	TRBJ2-2	CASSLSRPSLAGELFF
TRBV7-2	TRBJ2-7	CASSRGTAHYEQYF
TRBV28	TRBJ2-6	CASSFGQGFAGANVLTF
TRBV14	TRBJ2-2	CASSQEPNTGELFF
TRBV24-1	TRBJ2-1	CATSDWDGGQGSDEQFF
TRBV24-1	TRBJ1-5	CATSDSAHKLGRVQPQHF
TRBV30	TRBJ2-5	CARKIAGKETQYF
TRBV25-1	TRBJ1-2	CASSESTYGYTF
TRBV28	TRBJ2-3	CASGALGFTDTQYF
TRBV12-3/TRBV12-4	TRBJ1-1	CASSRTGFMAFF
TRBV29-1	TRBJ2-7	CSVGWSYEQYF
TRBV5-1	TRBJ1-1	CASSLVGGEKAFF
TRBV28	TRBJ1-1	CASSSRDRGITEAFF
TRBV7-9	TRBJ2-5	CASSRIGETQYF
TRBV19	TRBJ1-5	CATRQGDINQPQHF